The 23 T cell receptor beta chains in this list originate from one sample, sequenced in a study of T cell changes during pregnancy in multiple sclerosis. Assay used: immunoSEQ multiplex PCR; TCRdb lists only in-frame clones, some missing. Of over 100,000 clones in the sample, approximately 90% were seen once. The sample here was peripheral blood, taken in the third trimester of pregnancy. The receptors shown here come from a female donor with multiple sclerosis, enrolled in a pregnancy study.

The gene calls are TRBV4-1 and TRBJ1-1, with 9 nucleotides matching TRBD1. This CDR3 spans 15 amino acids. The germline V gene encodes CDR1 MGHRA and CDR2 YSYEKL. V lost 6 bases and J lost 6; bases outside the gene matches: 11. This CDR3 is CASRQGASVRAEAFF. The CDR3 nucleotides are TGCGCCAGCAGACAGGGGGCCTCGGTTCGGGCTGAAGCTTTCTTT.

The genes are TRBV13 and TRBJ2-7, with a tentative D call TRBD1 (6 bases). The CDR3 has 19 amino acids. Germline CDR1 reads PRHDT; CDR2 reads FYEKMQ (reference sequence). Trimming shortened V by 5 bases and J by 5 bases, and 31 bases separated the two germline ends. Here the CDR3 reads CASSLKWGRTTNGQNEQYF. The CDR3 nucleotides are TGTGCCAGCAGCCTTAAATGGGGTCGTACCACCAACGGACAGAACGAGCAGTACTTC.

This clone was counted only a few times. Here the CDR3 reads CASSLAGNNEQFF. CDR3 in DNA: TGTGCCAGCAGTCTAGCGGGTAACAATGAGCAGTTCTTC. The chain couples TRBV2 to TRBJ2-1; 8 bases fit TRBD2. Trimming at V came to 5 bases and at J to 5 bases, leaving 2 bases not matched to a gene. The CDR3 length is 13 residues. Per the germline V gene, CDR1 is SNHLY and CDR2 is FYNNEI.

The chain is built from TRBV2 and TRBJ2-1; D possibly corresponds to TRBD2 (7 bases). Per germline, CDR1 SNHLY and CDR2 FYNNEI. V lost 0 bases, J lost 7 bases, and 10 bases lay in between. CDR3 size: 14 residues. CDR3 protein: CASSEAGRGNEQFF. In nucleotides, the CDR3 is TGTGCCAGCAGTGAAGCGGGGAGGGGGAATGAGCAGTTCTTC.

The chain combines TRBV5-6 with TRBJ2-7; 7 nucleotides line up with TRBD1. Trimming removed 4 bases from V and 3 bases from J; junction bases left unmatched: 1. CDR3 size: 12 residues. Germline V gene sequence: CDR1 SGHDT, CDR2 YYEEEE. CDR3 DNA: TGTGCCAGCAGCCGACAGGGCTACGAGCAGTACTTC. Translated: CASSRQGYEQYF.

V usage is TRBV4-1 and J usage is TRBJ2-3; no clear D gene. Germline CDR1 is MGHRA and CDR2 is YSYEKL. The CDR3 contains 18 residues. With 0 bases removed from V and 2 bases from J, the gap between germline ends came to 18 bases. In nucleotides, the CDR3 is TGCGCCAGCAGCCAAGACTTCCCAGTCCCCCACACCACAGATACGCAGTATTTT. It translates to CASSQDFPVPHTTDTQYF.

This rearrangement joins TRBV2 to TRBJ1-2, with D possibly matching TRBD1 (5 bases). The germline V gene encodes CDR1 SNHLY and CDR2 FYNNEI. CDR3 length: 13 residues. Trimming pared 6 bases from V and 6 bases from J, leaving 14 bases between. CDR3 amino acids: CASRGGGDDGYTF. CDR3 nucleotides: TGTGCCAGCAGGGGGGGTGGGGATGATGGCTACACCTTC.

This clone was seen just once. The chain recombines TRBV13 with TRBJ2-5; 7 bases line up with TRBD1. Germline V lookup: CDR1 PRHDT, CDR2 FYEKMQ (reference sequence). The length of the CDR3 is 15 residues. V was pared by 4 bases and J by 5 bases, with 10 bases of the junction left unmatched. CDR3 region: CASSSKGQPWETQYF. Here the CDR3 DNA reads TGTGCCAGCAGCTCCAAGGGACAGCCCTGGGAGACCCAGTACTTC. The variable domain in full, completed from reference TRBV13 and TRBJ2-5, reads AAGVIQSPRHLIKEKRETATLKCYPIPRHDTVYWYQQGPGQDPQFLISFYEKMQSDKGSIPDRFSAQQFSDYHSELNMSSLELGDSALYFCASSSKGQPWETQYFGPGTRLLVL.

The CDR3 here is CASSLTDRGRIYEQYF. DNA for the CDR3: TGCGCCAGCAGCCTTACGGACAGGGGGCGAATCTACGAGCAGTACTTC. The chain combines TRBV4-1 with TRBJ2-7, with TRBD1 matching over 11 bases. V dropped 4 bases and J dropped 3; count of bases not matched to a gene: 8. This CDR3 is 16 amino acids long. CDR1 MGHRA and CDR2 YSYEKL come from the germline V gene.

This sequence joins TRBV27 and TRBJ2-5; 14 bases align to TRBD2. CDR3 length equals 17 residues. Germline loops: CDR1 MNHEY, CDR2 SMNVEV (reference sequence). The V and J ends lost 6 bases and 5 bases, in that order; junction bases with no gene match: 11. In DNA form, the CDR3 reads TGTGCCAGCAGCCGCATCGGGACTAGCGGGGGCATGGAGACCCAGTACTTC. This translates into CASSRIGTSGGMETQYF.

A few counts support this clone. The chain combines TRBV12-5 with TRBJ2-3; the match to TRBD2 covers 8 bases. V trimming: 1 base; J trimming: 1 base; junction bases outside the gene matches: 13. CDR1 is LGHNT, CDR2 FRNRAP, per germline. This CDR3 has 19 residues. The CDR3 reads CASGLGPLSGGTRTDTQYF. CDR3 in DNA: TGTGCTAGTGGTTTGGGCCCTCTCTCGGGGGGGACCCGCACAGATACGCAGTATTTT.

The V gene is TRBV11-2, the J gene TRBJ2-7; D possibly corresponds to TRBD1 (6 bases). Germline V gene lookup returns CDR1 SGHAT and CDR2 FQNNGV. This CDR3 is built from 16 residues. V lost 10 bases, J lost 3 bases, and 25 bases lay in between. Here the CDR3 reads CATETYRDRTVYEQYF. CDR3 bases: TGTGCCACCGAAACCTACAGGGACCGGACTGTCTACGAGCAGTACTTC.

The chain joins TRBV7-6 to TRBJ1-4; D perhaps matches TRBD1 (6 bases). CDR3 length: 13 amino acids. CDR1 and CDR2 from the germline V gene are SGHVS and FNYEAQ. V was pared by 0 bases and J by 10 bases, with 9 bases between. CDR3 in DNA: TGTGCCAGCAGCTTAGCGACGGACAGAAAACTGTTTTTT. Its protein is CASSLATDRKLFF.

V gene TRBV27 combines with J gene TRBJ1-6; D gene ambiguous. The germline V gene has CDR1 MNHEY and CDR2 SMNVEV (reference sequence). CDR3 length equals 18 residues. Trimming removed 3 bases at V and 0 bases at J, with 15 bases between. Written as DNA, the CDR3 is TGTGCCAGCAGTTTCCTCCGGAGCAGCAACTCCTATAATTCACCCCTCCACTTT. This translates into CASSFLRSSNSYNSPLHF.

V gene TRBV9 combines with J gene TRBJ1-2; D unclear. CDR3 length equals 15 residues. In germline, CDR1 is SGDLS, CDR2 YYNGEE. The V gene lost 3 bases and the J gene lost 5 bases, with 17 bases spanning the gap. CDR3 in amino acids: CASSDGLGLRYGYTF. The CDR3 DNA is TGTGCCAGCAGCGATGGACTGGGTCTGCGGTATGGCTACACCTTC.

The chain combines TRBV11-1 with TRBJ2-1; 7 bases line up with TRBD2. From germline, CDR1 is SGHAT and CDR2 FQDESV (reference sequence). V lost 1 base, J lost 6 bases, and 6 bases stayed unmatched. This CDR3 spans 15 amino acids. CDR3 in amino acids: CASSLVAGRGNEQFF. CDR3 bases: TGTGCCAGCAGCTTAGTGGCAGGGAGGGGCAATGAGCAGTTCTTC.

The chain links TRBV27 to TRBJ2-6; 12 bases agree with TRBD1. This CDR3 comprises 17 residues. CDR1 MNHEY and CDR2 SMNVEV come from the germline V gene (reference sequence). After removal of 8 bases from V and 2 bases from J, the junction contained 7 bases not matched to a gene. The CDR3 loop is CASSSGTGGAGANVLTF. CDR3 nucleotide sequence: TGTGCCAGCTCCTCCGGGACAGGGGGCGCTGGGGCCAACGTCCTGACTTTC.

V and J are TRBV6-1 and TRBJ1-5; D remains unclear. CDR3 length: 15 residues. The germline V and J ends were trimmed by 6 bases and 3 bases, with 15 bases remaining between them. CDR1 is MNHNS and CDR2 is SASEGT in the germline V gene. The CDR3 DNA reads TGTGCCAGCAGGTCCGCGCCAGCGATCAATCAGCCCCAGCATTTT. Translating gives CASRSAPAINQPQHF.

This rearrangement joins TRBV27 to TRBJ1-1, with D possibly TRBD1 on 5 matching bases. Germline assignment: CDR1 MNHEY and CDR2 SMNVEV (reference sequence). V was clipped by 3 bases and J by 5 bases, with 10 bases between them. The CDR3 runs 13 residues. The CDR3 loop is CASSFAGRTEAFF. The CDR3 DNA reads TGTGCCAGCAGTTTTGCGGGGCGGACTGAAGCTTTCTTT.

This clone is a singleton in its sample. The chain is built from TRBV18 and TRBJ2-2; perhaps TRBD2 as D (6 bases). Germline CDR1 KGHSH, CDR2 LQKENI. The CDR3 runs to 13 residues. V lost 6 bases to trimming and J lost 5 bases, with 10 bases between them. CDR3 sequence reads: CASSRRGTGELFF. The CDR3 nucleotides are TGTGCCAGCTCCCGTCGGGGGACCGGGGAGCTGTTTTTT.

The rearrangement uses TRBV19 and TRBJ1-3, with D possibly being TRBD1 (6 bases). The V and J ends lost 10 bases and 2 bases respectively, with 15 bases between them. Germline CDR1 LNHDA, CDR2 SQIVND (reference sequence). This CDR3 region has 14 residues. The CDR3 nucleotides are TGTGCCACCTCAAGGGGGTCCACTGGAAACACCATATATTTT. It codes for CATSRGSTGNTIYF. The full variable domain, completed using reference TRBV19 and TRBJ1-3, is DGGITQSPKYLFRKEGQNVTLSCEQNLNHDAMYWYRQDPGQGLRLIYYSQIVNDFQKGDIAEGYSVSREKKESFPLTVTSAQKNPTAFYLCATSRGSTGNTIYFGEGSWLTVV.

V and J are TRBV2 and TRBJ1-2, with unresolved D. The CDR3 extends over 13 amino acids. CDR1 and CDR2 from the germline V gene are SNHLY and FYNNEI. Trimming pared 2 bases from V and 2 bases from J, leaving 6 bases between. The CDR3 bases are TGTGCCAGCAGTGAAACGGTAAACTATGGCTACACCTTC. This gives the protein CASSETVNYGYTF. The full variable domain, completed using reference TRBV2 and TRBJ1-2, is EPEVTQTPSHQVTQMGQEVILRCVPISNHLYFYWYRQILGQKVEFLVSFYNNEISEKSEIFDDQFSVERPDGSNFTLKIRSTKLEDSAMYFCASSETVNYGYTFGSGTRLTVV.

This sequence joins TRBV9 and TRBJ2-3; TRBD2 might be the D (5 bases). This CDR3 contains 14 residues. V shed 2 bases and J shed 2 bases, with 9 bases lying between them. Germline CDR1 reads SGDLS; CDR2 reads YYNGEE. The CDR3 DNA follows: TGTGCCAGCAGCGTCCCGGGAACCACAGATACGCAGTATTTT. It yields the protein CASSVPGTTDTQYF.